This T cell receptor (beta chain) emerged from a study of vaccination and CD4 T cells after COVID-19 (dated by TCRdb to between 2021 and 2022). Regarding the study in general: The convalescent cohort comprised six males and four females, including two Hispanic individuals, seven Caucasians, two Asians and one multiracial person. An earlier paper using these donors assessed, at the TCR clonotype level, memory CD4+ T cell crossreactivity between SARS-CoV-2 and common cold coronavirus spike proteins. Post-vaccine blood samples were taken a median of 72 days after the second vaccine dose, with a range of roughly 14 to 241 days. Control cultures used a CEFX viral epitope pool as positive control, an HIV-1 Nef peptide pool as negative control, or no peptide. Post-COVID blood samples from convalescent patients were collected a median of around 110 days after diagnosis, with a range of 35 to 161 days. In under 13 COVID-19 convalescent patients and a handful of infection-naive healthy vaccine recipients, researchers compared the spike-specific CD4+ TCR repertoire from before mRNA vaccination with the repertoire from after. Overlapping spike peptide pools from SARS-CoV-2 and from the common cold coronaviruses HCoV-NL63, HCoV-OC43 and HCoV-229E were used as culture stimuli. Participants got two doses of the Pfizer-BioNTech BNT162b2 vaccine (n=8) or two doses of the Moderna mRNA-1273 vaccine (n=2). The investigation overall reported the following: Of the vaccine-specific clones in convalescent patients, 304 of 307, or nearly all, reacted only to SARS-CoV-2 spike and did not cross-react with common cold coronaviruses. In convalescent patients, a median approximately 83% of post-vaccine SARS-CoV-2-reactive clones were detected only after vaccination, and vaccine-specific priming was suggested by this finding. An increase in the median number of SARS-CoV-2-reactive clonotypes from some 20 after infection to 35 to 40 after vaccination was observed, but the change was not found to be significant. Relatively few convalescent patients were included in the study, and early timepoints after natural infection were not analyzed.

The library came from PCR. At the Johns Hopkins FTIC core, DNA from the cultured CD4+ T cells underwent TCR sequencing with the Oncomine TCR Beta short-read assay. The QIAamp micro DNA kit was used to extract genomic DNA from the cultured CD4+ T cells. The Oncomine TCR Beta libraries from cultured CD4+ T cells were pooled using unique dual indexes and then sequenced on an Illumina iSeq 100. The authors' analysis ran thus. Non-productive sequences were removed, and CDR3s not starting with C, not ending with F or W, or shorter than 7 amino acids were discarded. The MANAFEST web application was used to identify antigen-specific clonotypes by comparing peptide-stimulated wells against reference wells and other culture wells. An FDR below 0.05, an odds ratio above 5, and a productive frequency above 0.1% in at least two of three replicate wells were required for clones to be considered positive. A clonotype was classed as cross-reactive if the clonotype showed significant expansion both in SARS-CoV-2 spike wells and in at least one common cold coronavirus spike condition. Using R version 3.6.1, CDR3 homology was evaluated through Levenshtein distances (stringdist) along with unrooted phylogenetic trees (ape). TCRdb reprocessed the public reads (quality trimming at Q25 with fastp, clone calling with MiXCR) and kept in-frame beta chains. Rows are unified per CDR3 protein, each entry keeping the most common DNA and genes. The V and J calls were determined by TCRdb, not by the authors. The sample table lists about 9,700 distinct CDR3 sequences, just under 45% of them with a count of one. Jointly, the top ten make up roughly 12% of the sample.

CDR1 LNHNV and CDR2 YYDKDF are derived from the germline V gene (reference sequence). The CDR3 holds 12 amino acids from the cysteine to the phenylalanine. The retained sequence is limited to the CDR3, 36 bases, with the frame set at the first base. V is shortened by 1 base, J by 15 bases, and the region joining them spans 13 bases. The treatment or condition label, read with the paper, signifies: roughly 10-day PBMC culture with coronavirus spike peptide pools or control peptides (ViraFEST assay). CD4+ T cells from unexposed donors were collected before the COVID-19 pandemic (2011-2018). To expand antigen-specific T cells with peptide pools and then pick out the expanded clonotypes through TCR sequencing, the study relied on the ViraFEST assay. Each well held around 2 million PBMCs cultured with around 10 ug/ml peptide pools in IMDM containing roughly 5% human AB serum and 9.5 to 10 IU/ml IL-2. Half of the culture medium was replaced with fresh IL-2-containing medium on days 3 and 7. After less than 12 days of culture, CD4+ T cells were isolated by negative selection using the EasySep CD4+ T cell isolation kit. As cell number allowed, CD4+ T cells from unexposed donors were tested for reactivity to SARS-CoV-2 S and N and to four common cold coronavirus spike pools. PBMCs were separated from whole blood using Ficoll-Paque Plus gradient centrifugation and then either used fresh or cryopreserved at -140C. Culture conditions were generally each tested in triplicate wells. The leukapheresis product used for the unexposed donors was purchased from a commercial source.

Worth noting for this clonotype: Which antigen it targets is not known. Within one base of it there is no much larger clone, and no base qualities were kept.

The origin of this receptor is a human donor in good health. Sequencing was done on a sample of CD4+ T cells from blood, cultured in vitro. The chain employs TRBV15 and TRBJ2-1; the D segment cannot be called with confidence. The CDR3 region reads CATSRGGIKRFF. The DNA sequence reads TGTGCCACCAGCAGAGGAGGAATCAAGCGGTTCTTC.